This is a list of T cell receptor beta chains from one sample in a study of early T cells in non-severe SARS-CoV-2 infection. TCRdb fed the 5' RACE reads into MiXCR, producing one record per CDR3 protein. In the table there are more than 60,000 distinct CDR3 sequences, roughly 8.7% of which are singletons. Sequenced: whole blood. The receptors here all came from an adult who was a healthcare worker with PCR-confirmed SARS-CoV-2 infection or an uninfected control (not recorded which). Both conserved end residues are part of each CDR3. Fields, in order: CDR3 protein, V gene, CDR3 length, J gene.

cdr3_aa: CASSQVPTGIYEQYF
v_call: TRBV4-1
cdr3_length: 15
j_call: TRBJ2-7

cdr3_aa: CASSLGPWETQYF
v_call: TRBV7-2
cdr3_length: 13
j_call: TRBJ2-3

cdr3_aa: CASSLGLAGDTQYF
v_call: TRBV3-1
cdr3_length: 14
j_call: TRBJ2-3

cdr3_aa: CAISRGNNEQFF
v_call: TRBV10-3
cdr3_length: 12
j_call: TRBJ2-1

cdr3_aa: CASSLGRYYEQYF
v_call: TRBV7-9
cdr3_length: 13
j_call: TRBJ2-7

cdr3_aa: CASSLGLGHLNEKLFF
v_call: TRBV7-2
cdr3_length: 16
j_call: TRBJ1-4

cdr3_aa: CATSDFPRSGELFF
v_call: TRBV24-1
cdr3_length: 14
j_call: TRBJ2-2

cdr3_aa: CASSPARRLNTGELFF
v_call: TRBV6-2/TRBV6-3
cdr3_length: 16
j_call: TRBJ2-2

cdr3_aa: CSAKTVDGQETQYF
v_call: TRBV20-1
cdr3_length: 14
j_call: TRBJ2-5

cdr3_aa: CASSLNLETQYF
v_call: TRBV7-2
cdr3_length: 12
j_call: TRBJ2-5

cdr3_aa: CASSVGQGLSPLHF
v_call: TRBV2
cdr3_length: 14
j_call: TRBJ1-6

cdr3_aa: CASSLTLSGGELFF
v_call: TRBV7-9
cdr3_length: 14
j_call: TRBJ2-2

cdr3_aa: CASSPTLALVTDTQYF
v_call: TRBV7-2
cdr3_length: 16
j_call: TRBJ2-3

cdr3_aa: CASSPRAGGYEQYF
v_call: TRBV7-2
cdr3_length: 14
j_call: TRBJ2-7